This TCR beta chain was identified during a study of shared clonotypes between healthy human individuals. This CDR3 contains 17 residues. V shed 3 bases and J 4 bases; nucleotides not matched to a gene: 9. CDR1 and CDR2 from the germline V gene are SGHVS and FQNEAQ. Sequenced by immunoSEQ multiplex PCR; TCRdb stores in-frame clones only, minus some. The sample has roughly 500,000 clones; 79% are singletons. The V gene is TRBV7-8, the J gene TRBJ1-3; 10 bases are shared with TRBD1. The sample consisted of PBMCs. The receptor was isolated from a woman aged 40 to 50 in good health. Some clones in this sample may be carry-over from other donors' samples. The CDR3 nucleotides read TGTGCCAGCAGCTTCACTGGACAGGGGGATTTCGGAAACACCATATATTTT. It yields the protein CASSFTGQGDFGNTIYF.